This TCR beta chain was obtained from a study of T cells in Graves' hyperthyroidism and ophthalmopathy. Whole-study findings and limits: Blood also carried most thyroid clonotypes expanded above 0.001.

Amplification targeted TCR beta CDR3 regions from RNA transcripts. An initial round of RT-PCR targeting the TCR CDR3 relied on the HTBI primer set. TCRdb ran MiXCR on the multiplex PCR reads and lists one entry per CDR3 protein. The sample lists more than 450,000 distinct CDR3 sequences; 14% were seen once. With respect to this clonotype: Its specificity is unknown.

From germline, CDR1 is SGHTA and CDR2 FQGTGA. Losses at the gene ends were 5 bases for V and 6 bases for J; bases not matched to a gene: 7. The CDR3 runs 15 residues. Thyroid ultrasound and orbital computed tomography, with clinical symptoms and serum thyroxine and TRAb, informed diagnoses. The V and J genes are TRBV7-3 and TRBJ2-2, with TRBD1 identical over 9 bases. The source material was blood. The receptor was derived from a woman between 40 and 55 years old with Graves' hyperthyroidism. The CDR3 region has the DNA TGTGCCAGCAGCCCCCGACAGGGGGTCCCCGGGGAGCTGTTTTTT. Its translation is CASSPRQGVPGELFF.